A single sample gave rise to the 29 T cell receptor beta chains below, sequenced in a study of blood T cell repertoires in COVID-19. Using immunoSEQ multiplex PCR, the repertoire was profiled, and TCRdb retains in-frame clones only, with some absent. The data hold about 180,000 clones, with around 80% observed a single time. The sequencing sample was made of PBMCs or T cells enriched from blood (not recorded which). Source of these receptors: a man in his fifties or sixties who had been exposed to COVID-19.

The chain is built from TRBV27 and TRBJ2-5; D remains unclear. V lost 5 bases and J 5 bases, leaving 12 bases between the germline ends. CDR1 MNHEY and CDR2 SMNVEV come from the germline V gene (reference sequence). CDR3 size: 13 residues. The CDR3 is CASSREPWETQYF. CDR3 DNA sequence: TGTGCCAGCAGTCGCGAACCCTGGGAGACCCAGTACTTC.

V and J are TRBV12-5 and TRBJ1-1; 8 bases match TRBD1. The CDR3 is made up of 15 amino acids. V trimming: 5 bases; J trimming: 7 bases; junction bases outside the gene matches: 12. Per germline, CDR1 LGHNT and CDR2 FRNRAP. The DNA of the CDR3 is TGTGCTAGTGGTCCGGGGGGCAGGGGGCCGAATGAAGCTTTCTTT. Protein: CASGPGGRGPNEAFF.

The V call is TRBV11-3, the J call TRBJ2-7; 10 bases map to TRBD2. CDR1 SGHNT and CDR2 YENEEA come from the germline V gene. The CDR3 runs to 16 residues. The V segment lost 5 bases and the J segment 3 bases; nucleotides outside the gene matches: 10. This chain's CDR3 is CASSPKASGRLYEQYF. CDR3 in DNA: TGTGCCAGCAGCCCCAAGGCTAGCGGGAGACTCTACGAGCAGTACTTC.

This clone was seen a few times. The rearrangement joins TRBV28 to TRBJ2-7; D uncertain. Trimming pared 3 bases from V and 4 bases from J, leaving 13 bases between. The CDR3 consists of 14 residues. Germline V CDR1 and CDR2: MDHEN, SYDVKM. CDR3 in amino acids: CASSLGRPRYEQYF. CDR3 nucleotides: TGTGCCAGCAGTTTGGGCAGGCCACGATACGAGCAGTACTTC.

The CDR3 region has the DNA TGTGCCAGCAGTGAAAGACTAGCGGGAGTAGAGAATGAGCAGTTCTTC. It is translated as CASSERLAGVENEQFF. The chain employs TRBV2 and TRBJ2-1, with 12 bases matching TRBD2. With V trimmed by 2 bases and J by 7 bases, 6 bases remained unmatched. The CDR3 sequence is 16 residues long. Germline V gene sequence: CDR1 SNHLY, CDR2 FYNNEI.

The V and J genes are TRBV28 and TRBJ1-5, with TRBD1 matching over 8 bases. Trimming cost V 6 bases and J 5 bases; bases outside gene matches: 9. This CDR3 contains 15 residues. From germline, CDR1 is MDHEN and CDR2 SYDVKM. The CDR3 sequence: CASSRPDRGHQPQHF. The CDR3 region has the DNA TGTGCCAGCAGCCGACCCGACAGGGGCCATCAGCCCCAGCATTTT.

This clone appeared a few times. V and J are TRBV4-1 and TRBJ2-7; D may be TRBD1 (5 bases). There are 15 residues in the CDR3. Looked up from germline, CDR1 is MGHRA and CDR2 is YSYEKL. V lost 1 base to trimming and J lost 1 base, with 11 bases between them. CDR3 coding DNA: TGCGCCAGCAGCCAAGTGGGCCAGGGTTCCTACGAGCAGTACTTC. Protein sequence: CASSQVGQGSYEQYF.

The chain joins TRBV9 to TRBJ2-3; D is unclear. Trimming removed 0 bases from V and 5 bases from J, with 7 bases in between. Germline lookup yields CDR1 SGDLS and CDR2 YYNGEE. The length of the CDR3 is 13 residues. CDR3 nucleotides: TGTGCCAGCAGCGTAGCTATTGAAGATACGCAGTATTTT. Encoded protein: CASSVAIEDTQYF.

The rearrangement joins TRBV24-1 to TRBJ1-1; 7 bases align to TRBD1. The junction had 5 bases not matched to a gene; V was cut back by 3 bases and J by 8 bases. The CDR3 runs to 13 residues. Germline CDR1 KGHDR, CDR2 SFDVKD. This CDR3 is CATSDPPTGEAFF. CDR3 DNA: TGTGCCACCAGTGATCCACCGACAGGGGAAGCTTTCTTT.

J is TRBJ1-6 and V is TRBV2; the match to TRBD1 covers 7 bases. The CDR3 is made up of 16 amino acids. Per germline, CDR1 SNHLY and CDR2 FYNNEI. V trimming: 1 base; J trimming: 3 bases; junction bases outside the gene matches: 3. The CDR3 protein is CASSEGGGGYNSPLHF. In nucleotides, the CDR3 is TGTGCCAGCAGTGAAGGAGGGGGCGGCTATAATTCACCCCTCCACTTT.

The chain's CDR3 is CASSLTGDFTDTQYF. CDR3 DNA: TGTGCCAGCAGCTTGACGGGGGACTTCACAGATACGCAGTATTTT. The chain combines TRBV5-8 with TRBJ2-3; TRBD2 is a possible D gene (6 bases). The CDR3 is 15 residues long. V lost 1 base to trimming and J lost 2 bases, with 11 bases between them. From germline, CDR1 is SGHTS and CDR2 YDEGEE.

This clone has just a few counts. Other DNA sequences in this specimen translate into the identical CDR3. The chain combines TRBV2 with TRBJ1-2; TRBD1 aligns across 9 bases. Germline V lookup: CDR1 SNHLY, CDR2 FYNNEI. After removal of 5 bases from V and 6 bases from J, the junction contained 1 base not matched to a gene. The CDR3 has 12 residues. The DNA for the CDR3 is TGTGCCAGCAGTAGGACAGGGGATGGCTACACCTTC. It codes for CASSRTGDGYTF.

V usage is TRBV5-4 and J usage is TRBJ2-1, with 11 bases fitting TRBD2. This CDR3 has 17 amino acids. After removal of 6 bases from V and 6 bases from J, the junction contained 14 bases not matched to a gene. CDR1 is SGHNT, CDR2 YYREEE, per germline (reference sequence). CDR3 protein: CASTLPRLAGKANEQFF. The CDR3 DNA follows: TGTGCCAGCACCCTTCCTAGACTAGCGGGAAAGGCCAATGAGCAGTTCTTC.

The V gene is TRBV12-3 or TRBV12-4, the J gene TRBJ2-2; weak D call: TRBD2 (6 bases). The CDR3 sequence is 13 residues long. Trimming took off 1 base at V and 6 bases at J, with 6 bases between the two ends. The CDR3 loop reads CASSLGGAGELFF. The DNA for the CDR3 is TGTGCCAGCAGTTTAGGGGGGGCCGGGGAGCTGTTTTTT.

The chain employs TRBV2 and TRBJ2-1; 11 positions agree with TRBD2. Per germline, CDR1 SNHLY and CDR2 FYNNEI. CDR3 length: 15 residues. Losses at the gene ends were 6 bases for V and 7 bases for J; bases not matched to a gene: 8. Written as DNA, the CDR3 is TGTGCCAGCAGGGGGACTAGCGGCCCCAGGAATGAGCAGTTCTTC. As protein: CASRGTSGPRNEQFF.

The chain links TRBV9 to TRBJ2-6; 8 bases line up with TRBD1. With V trimmed by 3 bases and J by 0 bases, 8 bases remained unmatched. The CDR3 spans 18 residues. Germline V CDR1 and CDR2: SGDLS, YYNGEE. The CDR3 DNA reads as TGTGCCAGCAGCGCCCGGGGACAGGTCCCCTCTGGGGCCAACGTCCTGACTTTC. It encodes CASSARGQVPSGANVLTF.

This chain uses TRBV10-1 with TRBJ1-5; TRBD1 is a possible D gene (5 bases). Trimming cost V 3 bases and J 6 bases, with 6 bases left between them. Germline CDR1 and CDR2: WNHNN and SYGVQD (reference sequence). The CDR3 covers 12 residues. The CDR3, as DNA: TGCGCCAGCAGTGATCAGGGTCAGCCCCAGCATTTT. It translates to CASSDQGQPQHF.

The chain has TRBV14 and TRBJ2-5, with 9 bases matching TRBD2. The CDR3 sequence is 17 residues long. Looked up from germline, CDR1 is SGHDN and CDR2 is FVKESK. Trimming at V came to 4 bases and at J to 5 bases, leaving 14 bases not matched to a gene. CDR3 nucleotide sequence: TGTGCCAGCAGCCCTTCCGTTGGTAGCGGGAGAAGGGAGACCCAGTACTTC. It specifies CASSPSVGSGRRETQYF.

As to this clone: At one of its ends the junction is not consistent with the germline gene, which may arise from a read error. The chain links TRBV6-1 to TRBJ1-5, with D unresolved. Germline loops: CDR1 MNHNS, CDR2 SASEGT. This CDR3 spans 14 amino acids. The CDR3 bases are TGTGCCAGCAGCGAAGCACAGAGCAATCAGCCCCAGCATTTT. Protein product: CASSEAQSNQPQHF.

V usage is TRBV6-5 and J usage is TRBJ2-1; TRBD2 matches at 8 bases. The ends lost 6 bases at V and 9 bases at J; junction bases unmatched: 7. The CDR3 has 13 amino acids. The germline gives CDR1 MNHEY, CDR2 SVGAGI. The CDR3, as DNA: TGTGCCAGCAGAAACGGGGGGGGGCGTGAGCAGTTCTTC. This translates into CASRNGGGREQFF.

J is TRBJ1-1 and V is TRBV27, with 7 bases fitting TRBD1. There are 18 residues in the CDR3. Trimming at V came to 6 bases and at J to 6 bases, leaving 22 bases not matched to a gene. CDR1 MNHEY and CDR2 SMNVEV come from the germline V gene (reference sequence). In DNA form, the CDR3 reads TGTGCCAGCAGACGAGACCAGGGGGTAAGGACTCCGAAGGCTGAAGCTTTCTTT. Protein sequence: CASRRDQGVRTPKAEAFF.

The chain joins TRBV4-1 to TRBJ2-3; 9 bases line up with TRBD2. Germline lookup yields CDR1 MGHRA and CDR2 YSYEKL. This CDR3 contains 17 residues. V shed 5 bases, J shed 3 bases, and the junction held 12 bases outside the gene matches. In DNA, the CDR3 is TGCGCCAGCAGCGTAGGTGCGGGAGGGCCGGAGACAGATACGCAGTATTTT. Amino acids: CASSVGAGGPETDTQYF.

V and J are TRBV5-1 and TRBJ2-2, with D tentatively TRBD2 (6 bases). Trimming removed 0 bases from V and 5 bases from J, with 11 bases in between. Germline values: CDR1 SGHRS, CDR2 YFSETQ. The CDR3 contains 15 residues. The CDR3 region is CASSLVPRGTGELFF. The DNA for the CDR3 is TGCGCCAGCAGCTTGGTGCCCCGGGGGACCGGGGAGCTGTTTTTT.

The chain links TRBV6-2 or TRBV6-3 to TRBJ2-7; TRBD2 agrees at 8 bases. The CDR3 runs to 16 residues. Germline loops: CDR1 MNHEY, CDR2 SVGEGT. The V and J ends lost 0 bases and 2 bases, in that order; junction bases with no gene match: 6. CDR3 in amino acids: CASSYSLERGTYEQYF. Written as DNA, the CDR3 is TGTGCCAGCAGTTACTCGCTCGAGCGGGGGACCTACGAGCAGTACTTC.

This clone was seen more than once but under ten times. The V and J genes are TRBV21-1 and TRBJ1-2; TRBD1, the table's D call, was not compared with the DNA. TRBV21-1 is annotated as a pseudogene. The CDR3 has 12 residues. The CDR3, as DNA: TGTGCCAGCAGCAGGGACAGTTATGGCTACACCTTC. It is translated as CASSRDSYGYTF.

The chain recombines TRBV28 with TRBJ2-1; a possible D gene is TRBD2 (6 bases). Germline V gives CDR1 MDHEN, CDR2 SYDVKM. CDR3 length: 12 residues. Trimming left V 6 bases short and J 5 bases short, with 8 bases between. As DNA, the CDR3 is TGTGCCAGCAGGGGACTGCACAATGAGCAGTTCTTC. This gives the protein CASRGLHNEQFF.

The chain recombines TRBV6-5 with TRBJ1-3, with TRBD1 matching 7 bases. With V trimmed by 4 bases and J by 3 bases, 3 bases remained unmatched. The CDR3 is 14 residues long. Germline CDR1 is MNHEY and CDR2 is SVGAGI. The CDR3 sequence is CASSFNRGGNTIYF. As DNA, the CDR3 is TGTGCCAGCAGTTTCAACAGGGGTGGAAACACCATATATTTT.

V and J are TRBV28 and TRBJ1-2; possibly TRBD1 for D (6 bases). The CDR3 has 16 amino acids. V was pared by 5 bases and J by 2 bases, with 18 bases between. The germline CDR1 and CDR2 sequences are MDHEN and SYDVKM. Written as DNA, the CDR3 is TGTGCCAGCAGTCTCCCTTCCTGGACAGCGAACTATGGCTACACCTTC. Translating it yields CASSLPSWTANYGYTF.

This clone turned up a few times. The chain couples TRBV7-2 to TRBJ1-1, with D tentatively TRBD1 (5 bases). Germline CDR1 reads SGHTA; CDR2 reads FQGNSA. Trimming stripped 2 bases from V and 5 bases from J, with 9 bases between. This CDR3 region has 13 residues. The CDR3 loop reads CASSLIRETEAFF. The CDR3 nucleotides read TGTGCCAGCAGCTTAATCAGGGAAACTGAAGCTTTCTTT.